This T cell receptor (beta chain) was sequenced in a study of blood T cell repertoires in COVID-19. For the study at large: From the United States, Italy and Spain came samples of acute and convalescent COVID-19.

The germline V gene encodes CDR1 MNHEY and CDR2 SVGAGI. CDR3 length: 14 amino acids. Trimming shortened V by 8 bases and J by 9 bases, and 20 bases separated the two germline ends. This clone showed up just once. Sequencing was performed with immunoSEQ multiplex PCR; in TCRdb, only in-frame clones are kept and a portion is missing. The table includes under 200,000 clones, approximately 85% detected once. Sequencing was carried out using peripheral blood. The chain uses TRBV6-5 and TRBJ2-1; D ambiguous. The source is a man between 60 and 70 years old who had recovered from COVID-19. CDR3 in amino acids: CASSEREVLREQFF. Here the CDR3 DNA reads TGTGCCAGCTCCGAACGAGAGGTTCTACGTGAGCAGTTCTTC.